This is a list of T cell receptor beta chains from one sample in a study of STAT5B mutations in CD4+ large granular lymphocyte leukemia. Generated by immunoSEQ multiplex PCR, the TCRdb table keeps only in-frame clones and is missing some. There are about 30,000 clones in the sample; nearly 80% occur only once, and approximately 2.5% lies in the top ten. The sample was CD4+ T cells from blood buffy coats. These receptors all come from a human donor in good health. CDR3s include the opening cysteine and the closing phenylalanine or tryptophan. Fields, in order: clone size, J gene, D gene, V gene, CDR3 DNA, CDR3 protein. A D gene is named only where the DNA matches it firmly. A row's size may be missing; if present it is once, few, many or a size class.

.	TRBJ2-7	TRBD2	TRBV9	TGTGCCAGCAGCGTAGCCGGGACTAGCTCCTACGAGCAGTACTTC	CASSVAGTSSYEQYF
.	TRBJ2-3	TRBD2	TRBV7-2	TGTGCCAGCAGCCCGGGACTAGCGGGGGGGAGAGATACGCAGTATTTT	CASSPGLAGGRDTQYF
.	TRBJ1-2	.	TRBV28	TGTGCCAGCAGGGGGGCCACTGAGGGCTACACCTTC	CASRGATEGYTF
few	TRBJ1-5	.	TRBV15	TGTGCCACCAGCAGACGGAAGGAGAATCAGCCCCAGCATTTT	CATSRRKENQPQHF
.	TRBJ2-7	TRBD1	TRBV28	TGTGCCAGCAGTAGGGGGGACAGGGCTACCTACGAGCAGTACTTC	CASSRGDRATYEQYF
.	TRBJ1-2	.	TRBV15	TGTGCCACCAGCAGAGATATTGGGTTTCGCTATGGCTACACCTTC	CATSRDIGFRYGYTF
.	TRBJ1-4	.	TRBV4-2	TGTGCCAGCAGCCGGGGGGATTCAACTAATGAAAAACTGTTTTTT	CASSRGDSTNEKLFF
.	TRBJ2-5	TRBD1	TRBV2	TGTGCCAGCAAAGGACAGGGGGAGACCCAGTACTTC	CASKGQGETQYF
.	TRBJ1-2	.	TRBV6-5	TGTGCCAGCAGTTACGGGCAGATCAAGGGCTATGGCTACACCTTC	CASSYGQIKGYGYTF
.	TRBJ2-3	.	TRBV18	TGTGCCAGCTCACCACCGACAGTGGCCACAGATACGCAGTATTTT	CASSPPTVATDTQYF
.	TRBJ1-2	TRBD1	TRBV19	TGTGCCAGTAGACCGGGACAGCAAAACTATGGCTACACCTTC	CASRPGQQNYGYTF
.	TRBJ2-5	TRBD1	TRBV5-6	TGTGCCAGCAGCTCGGACAGGGACCAAGAGACCCAGTACTTC	CASSSDRDQETQYF
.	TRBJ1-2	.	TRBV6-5	TGTGCCAGCAGTCCGCAGATGGGGGGCTACACCTTC	CASSPQMGGYTF
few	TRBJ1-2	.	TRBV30	TGTGCCTGGAGTTCAGGGTTGGGTGAAGGCTACACCTTC	CAWSSGLGEGYTF
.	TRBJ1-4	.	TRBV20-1	TGCAGTGTCAGGATCAGTGAAAAACTGTTTTTT	CSVRISEKLFF